Below, 26 T cell receptor beta chains from the same sample are listed, as sequenced in a study of lymphopenia after photon versus proton radiotherapy. The data were produced by immunoSEQ multiplex PCR, yet TCRdb's version contains in-frame clones alone and is incomplete. Of about 65,000 clones listed, 80% to 90% are singletons. Sequencing was performed on peripheral blood, taken from a patient treated with proton-based radiotherapy. These receptors came from an older man with esophageal cancer.

The gene calls are TRBV7-5 and TRBJ1-2. TRBV7-5 is assigned pseudogene status. CDR3 size: 15 residues. The CDR3 nucleotides are TGTGCCAGAAGCTTAGGGGACTGCGAGGATTATGGCTACACCTTC. The encoded protein is CARSLGDCEDYGYTF.

This rearrangement joins TRBV7-9 to TRBJ1-1; 7 bases line up with TRBD1. After removal of 4 bases from V and 2 bases from J, the junction contained 4 bases not matched to a gene. CDR3 length equals 14 residues. CDR1 is SEHNR and CDR2 is FQNEAQ in the germline V gene (reference sequence). This CDR3 reads CASSYHRGNTEAFF. CDR3 in DNA: TGTGCCAGCAGCTACCACAGGGGAAACACTGAAGCTTTCTTT.

V usage is TRBV2 and J usage is TRBJ1-3; 10 bases are a match to TRBD1. The CDR3 has 12 residues. V lost 7 bases to trimming and J lost 8 bases; unmatched junction nucleotides: 2. The germline V gene encodes CDR1 SNHLY and CDR2 FYNNEI. CDR3 loop: CASKGQGDTIYF. The CDR3 bases are TGTGCCAGCAAAGGACAGGGGGACACCATATATTTT.

The CDR3: CASSKGCPTAYNQPQHF. The CDR3 DNA sequence: TGTGCCAGCAGCAAAGGGTGCCCGACAGCTTACAATCAGCCCCAGCATTTT. The chain recombines TRBV21-1 with TRBJ1-5; the table's D call of TRBD1 was not tested on the DNA. TRBV21-1 is a known pseudogene. This CDR3 is built from 17 residues.

J is TRBJ2-7 and V is TRBV15; tentative D call: TRBD2 (5 bases). V lost 0 bases and J lost 0, with 21 bases in between. Germline V gene sequence: CDR1 LNHNV, CDR2 YYDKDF (reference sequence). The CDR3 length is 19 residues. The CDR3 nucleotides are TGTGCCACCAGCAGAGATCTACTTCCCAGGCGGGTCCCCTCCTACGAGCAGTACTTC. This codes for CATSRDLLPRRVPSYEQYF. Combining the CDR3 with reference TRBV15 and TRBJ2-7 gives the whole variable domain DAMVIQNPRYQVTQFGKPVTLSCSQTLNHNVMYWYQQKSSQAPKLLFHYYDKDFNNEADTPDNFQSRRPNTSFCFLDIRSPGLGDTAMYLCATSRDLLPRRVPSYEQYFGPGTRLTVT.

This clone has a handful of counts. This chain joins TRBV10-3 and TRBJ1-4; maybe TRBD1 (5 bases). V was shortened by 10 bases and J by 6 bases, with 18 bases between the two germline ends. The CDR3 spans 14 residues. Germline V gene lookup returns CDR1 ENHRY and CDR2 SYGVKD. CDR3 residues: CATKKTGGYEKLFF. The CDR3 nucleotides are TGTGCCACCAAAAAAACAGGAGGTTATGAAAAACTGTTTTTT.

The chain uses TRBV5-1 and TRBJ2-5; D is ambiguous. The tail of the sequence fits TRBJ2-7 better, so the J call may be wrong. There are 13 residues in the CDR3. CDR1 is SGHRS, CDR2 YFSETQ, per germline. CDR3: CASRAQPDYEQYF. The CDR3 DNA sequence: TGCGCCAGCAGGGCCCAGCCCGACTACGAGCAGTACTTC.

The chain combines TRBV19 with TRBJ1-2; 7 bases map to TRBD1. Trimming removed 3 bases from V and 2 bases from J; junction bases left unmatched: 9. The CDR3 length is 16 residues. CDR1 LNHDA and CDR2 SQIVND come from the germline V gene (reference sequence). The CDR3 protein is CASSILRTGKNYGYTF. The CDR3 DNA is TGTGCCAGTAGTATTCTCCGGACAGGAAAAAACTATGGCTACACCTTC.

V gene TRBV5-1 combines with J gene TRBJ2-4; D may be TRBD2 (6 bases). The V and J ends lost 0 bases and 5 bases respectively, with 15 bases between them. The CDR3 sequence is 16 residues long. CDR1 and CDR2 from the germline V gene are SGHRS and YFSETQ. CDR3 nucleotides: TGCGCCAGCAGCTTGGGAGGCGGGGCGGGGCAAAACATTCAGTACTTC. Residues: CASSLGGGAGQNIQYF. The full variable domain, its missing parts supplied by reference TRBV5-1 and TRBJ2-4, is KAGVTQTPRYLIKTRGQQVTLSCSPISGHRSVSWYQQTPGQGLQFLFEYFSETQRNKGNFPGRFSGRQFSNSRSEMNVSTLELGDSALYLCASSLGGGAGQNIQYFGAGTRLSVL.

This chain uses TRBV6-6 with TRBJ1-1, with 11 bases that match TRBD1. The germline V gene encodes CDR1 MNHNY and CDR2 SVGAGI (reference sequence). Unmatched junction bases numbered 5, after V lost 5 bases and J lost 6 bases. This CDR3 is built from 14 residues. CDR3 in DNA: TGTGCCAGCAGTCCGGGACAGGGGGTCTCTGAAGCTTTCTTT. It translates to CASSPGQGVSEAFF.

This clone appeared a single time. The V and J genes are TRBV6-5 and TRBJ2-1; 10 bases map to TRBD2. V lost 5 bases, J lost 6 bases, and 7 bases stayed unmatched. There are 15 residues in the CDR3. Germline V gene sequence: CDR1 MNHEY, CDR2 SVGAGI. The CDR3 bases are TGTGCCAGCAGTACTGAAGCGGGAGGGGGCAATGAGCAGTTCTTC. Amino acids: CASSTEAGGGNEQFF.

This clone showed up just once. The rearrangement uses TRBV2 and TRBJ1-2; perhaps TRBD1 as D (5 bases). V was shortened by 8 bases and J by 9 bases, with 16 bases between the two germline ends. The V gene's germline CDR1 is SNHLY and CDR2 FYNNEI. The CDR3 sequence is 12 residues long. CDR3 in amino acids: CASRAQALSYTF. The CDR3, as DNA: TGTGCCAGCCGGGCACAGGCTCTAAGCTACACCTTC.

In DNA, the CDR3 is TGTGCCAGCTCACCTCCCGGGGGGGGACGGGGAAAGGAGCAGTACTTC. The encoded protein is CASSPPGGGRGKEQYF. The genes are TRBV18 and TRBJ2-7; TRBD2 aligns across 8 bases. From germline, CDR1 is KGHSH and CDR2 LQKENI. Germline trimming cut 3 bases from V and 7 bases from J; bases unmatched to any gene: 14. The CDR3 loop spans 16 amino acids.

The V and J genes are TRBV7-8 and TRBJ2-2, with 8 bases aligning to TRBD1. The CDR3 covers 14 residues. V shed 5 bases and J 7 bases; nucleotides not matched to a gene: 6. Germline V lookup: CDR1 SGHVS, CDR2 FQNEAQ. CDR3 DNA sequence: TGTGCCAGCAGCGCGGACAGGGCCTTCGGGGAGCTGTTTTTT. Its translation is CASSADRAFGELFF.

The chain employs TRBV19 and TRBJ2-1; tentative D call: TRBD1 (6 bases). CDR3 length: 15 amino acids. Germline CDR1 is LNHDA and CDR2 is SQIVND (reference sequence). The germline V and J ends were trimmed by 4 bases and 0 bases, with 10 bases remaining between them. DNA for the CDR3: TGTGCCAGTAGTAGACAGGTCAGCTCCTACAATGAGCAGTTCTTC. Translation: CASSRQVSSYNEQFF.

The V and J genes are TRBV7-2 and TRBJ2-5, with D possibly being TRBD1 (5 bases). V dropped 5 bases and J dropped 4 bases, with 14 bases sitting between them. CDR3 length: 14 amino acids. Germline V gene lookup returns CDR1 SGHTA and CDR2 FQGNSA. The CDR3 loop is CASSPSPTVETQYF. CDR3 DNA sequence: TGTGCCAGCAGCCCCTCCCCGACAGTAGAGACCCAGTACTTC.

This sequence joins TRBV4-3 and TRBJ2-2; unclear D gene. V was pared by 2 bases and J by 1 base, with 5 bases between. Per germline, CDR1 LGHNA and CDR2 YSLEER. This CDR3 has 14 residues. The CDR3 loop is CASSQSKNTGELFF. CDR3 in DNA: TGCGCCAGCAGCCAATCGAAGAACACCGGGGAGCTGTTTTTT.

This chain connects TRBV9 to TRBJ1-4; no clear D. This CDR3 comprises 15 residues. Germline V gives CDR1 SGDLS, CDR2 YYNGEE. Trimming left V 2 bases short and J 3 bases short, with 11 bases between. The chain's CDR3 is CASSVQMAANEKLFF. In DNA, the CDR3 is TGTGCCAGCAGCGTTCAAATGGCGGCTAATGAAAAACTGTTTTTT.

The chain couples TRBV9 to TRBJ1-3, with TRBD1 as a possible D gene (5 bases). Between the trimmed V and J ends, which lost 0 bases and 8 bases, there was a span of 12 bases. CDR3 length equals 14 residues. Germline assignment: CDR1 SGDLS and CDR2 YYNGEE. CDR3 sequence reads: CASSVGLGGHTIYF. The CDR3 DNA sequence: TGTGCCAGCAGCGTAGGGCTTGGGGGACACACCATATATTTT.

The J gene is TRBJ1-1, the V gene TRBV2, with 7 positions matching TRBD1. The CDR3 covers 14 residues. The junction had 6 bases not matched to a gene; V was cut back by 7 bases and J by 1 base. The germline V gene encodes CDR1 SNHLY and CDR2 FYNNEI. CDR3 in amino acids: CASNTQGTNTEAFF. The CDR3, as DNA: TGTGCCAGCAACACACAGGGGACGAACACTGAAGCTTTCTTT.

The chain uses TRBV18 and TRBJ1-4, with unresolved D. V lost 2 bases, J lost 7 bases, and 11 bases lay in between. The CDR3 runs to 14 residues. Germline CDR1 is KGHSH and CDR2 is LQKENI. As DNA, the CDR3 is TGTGCCAGCTCACCAGGAGCATCCCGTGAAAAACTGTTTTTT. Its translation is CASSPGASREKLFF.

This chain joins TRBV7-6 and TRBJ1-5; TRBD1 might be the D (6 bases). CDR3 length: 15 amino acids. V was cut by 5 bases and J by 9 bases, with 20 bases left in between. CDR1 and CDR2 from the germline V gene are SGHVS and FNYEAQ. The CDR3, as DNA: TGTGCCAGCAGCCGTAACCTGCGTACACAGGGGCCCCAGCATTTT. It is translated as CASSRNLRTQGPQHF.

The chain carries TRBV19 and TRBJ1-4; no firm D call. The V end lost 6 bases, the J end lost 6 bases, and 17 bases lay between the germline ends. Germline V gene lookup returns CDR1 LNHDA and CDR2 SQIVND (reference sequence). The CDR3 loop spans 15 amino acids. The CDR3 nucleotides read TGTGCCAGTAGCAGCAGGACGCCCCCCGATGAAAAACTGTTTTTT. Protein: CASSSRTPPDEKLFF.

This clone came up a few times. The CDR3 region is CASSLRQGLNSPLHF. The DNA of the CDR3 is TGTGCCAGCAGCTTACGGCAGGGCCTAAATTCACCCCTCCACTTT. V is TRBV7-9 and J is TRBJ1-6, with a weak D call TRBD1 (5 bases). Per the germline V gene, CDR1 is SEHNR and CDR2 is FQNEAQ (reference sequence). The V gene lost 2 bases and the J gene lost 7 bases, with 12 bases spanning the gap. The CDR3 length is 15 residues.

About this clone: A junction boundary mismatches the germline segment, possibly from a read error. The V gene is TRBV7-7, the J gene TRBJ2-5; no definite D call. CDR3 length: 13 amino acids. Germline assignment: CDR1 SSHAT and CDR2 FNYEAQ (reference sequence). The CDR3 region has the DNA TGTGCTAGCAGCTTAGAGGCAGGCCAGACCCAGTACTTC. Translation: CASSLEAGQTQYF.

This chain joins TRBV4-3 and TRBJ2-1, with 13 bases aligning to TRBD2. This CDR3 is built from 16 residues. Trimming cost V 4 bases and J 8 bases; bases outside gene matches: 8. The germline CDR1 and CDR2 sequences are LGHNA and YSLEER. The CDR3 DNA is TGCGCCAGCAGCCGTTTACGGACTAGCGGGAGAGATGAGCAGTTCTTC. Protein sequence: CASSRLRTSGRDEQFF.